Below, one T cell receptor (beta chain) is given with its context. The assay was immunoSEQ multiplex PCR, and TCRdb's table has in-frame clones only and misses some. The data show tens of thousands of clones, 85% to 90% seen once. These data belong to a study of control samples from healthy donors and cancer patients. V lost 1 base to trimming and J lost 3 bases; unmatched junction nucleotides: 13. Germline loops: CDR1 SQVTM, CDR2 ANQGSEA. The CDR3 is 17 residues long. Material: PBMCs. The rearrangement joins TRBV29-1 to TRBJ2-7, with 9 bases fitting TRBD1. The TCR sequence derives from a man between 50 and 59 years old with head and neck cancer. CDR3 DNA sequence: TGCAGCGTTGAAGGTTGGGATCCGGGACAGGGTGGCTACGAGCAGTACTTC. Protein sequence: CSVEGWDPGQGGYEQYF.